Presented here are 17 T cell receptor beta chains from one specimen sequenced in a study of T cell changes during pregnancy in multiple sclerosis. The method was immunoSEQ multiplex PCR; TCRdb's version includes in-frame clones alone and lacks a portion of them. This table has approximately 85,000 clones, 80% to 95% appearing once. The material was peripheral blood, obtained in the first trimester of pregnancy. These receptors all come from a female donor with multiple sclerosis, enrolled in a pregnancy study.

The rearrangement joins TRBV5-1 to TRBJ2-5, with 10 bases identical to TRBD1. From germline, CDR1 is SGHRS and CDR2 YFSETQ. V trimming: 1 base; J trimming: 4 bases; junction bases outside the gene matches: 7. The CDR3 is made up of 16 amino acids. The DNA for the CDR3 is TGCGCCAGCAGCTTGCGGGTGACAGGGGGCGGAGAGACCCAGTACTTC. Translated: CASSLRVTGGGETQYF.

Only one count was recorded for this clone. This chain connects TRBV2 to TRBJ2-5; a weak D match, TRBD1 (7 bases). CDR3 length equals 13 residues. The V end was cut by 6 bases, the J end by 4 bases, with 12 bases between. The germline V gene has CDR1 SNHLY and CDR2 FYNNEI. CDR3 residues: CASSAGQIETQYF. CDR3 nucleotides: TGTGCCAGCAGCGCGGGACAGATAGAGACCCAGTACTTC.

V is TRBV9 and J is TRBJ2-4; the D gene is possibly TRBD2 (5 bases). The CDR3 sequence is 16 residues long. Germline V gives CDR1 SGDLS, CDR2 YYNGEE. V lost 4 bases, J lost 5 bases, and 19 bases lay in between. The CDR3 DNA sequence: TGTGCCAGCAGCCGACGCGAGGGCAACACCCAAAACATTCAGTACTTC. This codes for CASSRREGNTQNIQYF. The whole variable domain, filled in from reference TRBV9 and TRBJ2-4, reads DSGVTQTPKHLITATGQRVTLRCSPRSGDLSVYWYQQSLDQGLQFLIQYYNGEERAKGNILERFSAQQFPDLHSELNLSSLELGDSALYFCASSRREGNTQNIQYFGAGTRLSVL.

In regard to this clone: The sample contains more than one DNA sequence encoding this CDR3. The CDR3 DNA follows: TGTGCCAGCAGTGGACAGGGGGCGGGGGAGACCCAGTACTTC. Encoded protein: CASSGQGAGETQYF. V and J are TRBV6-1 and TRBJ2-5; 10 bases fit TRBD1. V lost 4 bases to trimming and J lost 5 bases; unmatched junction nucleotides: 4. CDR1 and CDR2 (germline): MNHNS, SASEGT. CDR3 length: 14 amino acids.

Here the CDR3 reads CASSLTSSYGYTF. The CDR3, as DNA: TGTGCCAGCAGTCTGACATCGTCCTATGGCTACACCTTC. V and J are TRBV6-6 and TRBJ1-2; unclear D gene. The CDR3 has 13 residues. Germline V gives CDR1 MNHNY, CDR2 SVGAGI (reference sequence). Trimming removed 5 bases at V and 4 bases at J, with 11 bases between.

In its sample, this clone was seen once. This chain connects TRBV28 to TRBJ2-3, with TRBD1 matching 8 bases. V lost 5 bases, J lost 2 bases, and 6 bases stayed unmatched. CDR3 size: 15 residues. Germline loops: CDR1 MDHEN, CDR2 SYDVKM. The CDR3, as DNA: TGTGCCAGCAGTCAACCGGGACAGGTCACAGATACGCAGTATTTT. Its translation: CASSQPGQVTDTQYF.

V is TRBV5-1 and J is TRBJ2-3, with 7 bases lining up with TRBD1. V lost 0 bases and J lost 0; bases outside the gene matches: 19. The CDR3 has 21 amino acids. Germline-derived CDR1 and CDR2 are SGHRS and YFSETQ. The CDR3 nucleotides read TGCGCCAGCAGCTTGGAGCCTCCAGGGGGAGTCCCTATCTCTAGCACAGATACGCAGTATTTT. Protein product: CASSLEPPGGVPISSTDTQYF.

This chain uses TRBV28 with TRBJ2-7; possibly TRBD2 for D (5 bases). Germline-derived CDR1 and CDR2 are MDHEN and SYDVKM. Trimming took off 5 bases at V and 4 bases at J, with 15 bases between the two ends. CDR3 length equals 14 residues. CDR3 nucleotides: TGTGCCAGCAGTCCGCCCGGGATGGCTTACGAGCAGTACTTC. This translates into CASSPPGMAYEQYF.

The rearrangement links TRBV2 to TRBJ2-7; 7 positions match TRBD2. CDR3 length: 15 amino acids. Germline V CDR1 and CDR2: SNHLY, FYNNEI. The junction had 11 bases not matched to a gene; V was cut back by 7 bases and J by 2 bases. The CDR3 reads CASTRTAGVTYEQYF. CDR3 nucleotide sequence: TGTGCCAGCACCCGAACGGCGGGGGTGACCTACGAGCAGTACTTC.

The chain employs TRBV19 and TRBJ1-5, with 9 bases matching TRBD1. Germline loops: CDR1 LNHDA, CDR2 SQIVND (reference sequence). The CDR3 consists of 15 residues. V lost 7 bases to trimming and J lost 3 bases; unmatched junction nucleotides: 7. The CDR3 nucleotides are TGTGCCAGTATTAGGACAGGGGCCACCAATCAGCCCCAGCATTTT. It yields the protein CASIRTGATNQPQHF.

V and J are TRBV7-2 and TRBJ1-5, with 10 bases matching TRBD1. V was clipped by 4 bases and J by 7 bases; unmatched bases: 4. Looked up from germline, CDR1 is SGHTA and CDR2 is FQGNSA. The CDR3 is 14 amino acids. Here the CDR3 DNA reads TGTGCCAGCAGCTCGACAGGGGGCTGGCAGCCCCAGCATTTT. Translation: CASSSTGGWQPQHF.

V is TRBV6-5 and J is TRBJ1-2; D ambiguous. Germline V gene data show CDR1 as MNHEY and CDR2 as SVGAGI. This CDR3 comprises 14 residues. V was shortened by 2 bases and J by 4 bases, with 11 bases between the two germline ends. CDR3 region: CASSYDPSSYGYTF. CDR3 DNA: TGTGCCAGCAGTTACGATCCCAGTTCCTATGGCTACACCTTC.

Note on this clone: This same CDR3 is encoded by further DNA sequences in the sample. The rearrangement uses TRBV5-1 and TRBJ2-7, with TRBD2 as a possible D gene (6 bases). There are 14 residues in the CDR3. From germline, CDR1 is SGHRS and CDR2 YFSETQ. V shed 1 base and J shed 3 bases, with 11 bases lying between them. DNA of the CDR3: TGCGCCAGCAGCTTGAAGGCGGGATACTACGAGCAGTACTTC. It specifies CASSLKAGYYEQYF.

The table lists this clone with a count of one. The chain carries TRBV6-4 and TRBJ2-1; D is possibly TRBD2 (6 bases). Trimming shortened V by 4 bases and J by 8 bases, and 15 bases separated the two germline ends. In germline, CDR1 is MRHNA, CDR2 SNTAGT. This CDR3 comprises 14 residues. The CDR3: CASSVSGPTDEQFF. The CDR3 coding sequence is TGTGCCAGCAGTGTAAGCGGGCCTACCGATGAGCAGTTCTTC.

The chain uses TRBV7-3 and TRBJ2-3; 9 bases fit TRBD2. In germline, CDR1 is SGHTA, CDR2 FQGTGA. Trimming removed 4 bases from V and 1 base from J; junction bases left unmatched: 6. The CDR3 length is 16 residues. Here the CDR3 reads CASSYGTSSGTDTQYF. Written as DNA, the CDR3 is TGTGCCAGCAGCTATGGGACTAGCTCAGGCACAGATACGCAGTATTTT.

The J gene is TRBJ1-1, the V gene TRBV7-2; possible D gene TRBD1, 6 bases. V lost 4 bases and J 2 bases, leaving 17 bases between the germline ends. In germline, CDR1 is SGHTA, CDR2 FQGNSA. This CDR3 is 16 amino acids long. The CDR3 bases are TGTGCCAGCAGCTCATGGAGGGGAGGGGGAAACACTGAAGCTTTCTTT. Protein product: CASSSWRGGGNTEAFF.

CDR3 nucleotide sequence: TGTGCCAGCAGCCAAGCGCCAGGGAAGAACATTCAGTACTTC. Its protein is CASSQAPGKNIQYF. This chain links TRBV14 with TRBJ2-4; D perhaps matches TRBD1 (5 bases). The CDR3 runs to 14 residues. With 1 base removed from V and 7 bases from J, the gap between germline ends came to 11 bases. The germline gives CDR1 SGHDN, CDR2 FVKESK. Full variable domain (rest looked up from reference TRBV14 and TRBJ2-4): EAGVTQFPSHSVIEKGQTVTLRCDPISGHDNLYWYRRVMGKEIKFLLHFVKESKQDESGMPNNRFLAERTGGTYSTLKVQPAELEDSGVYFCASSQAPGKNIQYFGAGTRLSVL.